The 13 T cell receptor beta chains below all came from one sample that was sequenced in a study of blood T cell repertoires in COVID-19. Using immunoSEQ multiplex PCR, the repertoire was profiled, and TCRdb retains in-frame clones only, with some absent. This sample has approximately 360,000 clones, with about 89% found just once. The specimen was peripheral blood. These receptors all come from a man aged 40-49 years with acute or convalescent COVID-19.

This clone was picked up one time. This chain connects TRBV4-3 to TRBJ2-1; 7 bases are shared with TRBD1. Germline V lookup: CDR1 LGHNA, CDR2 YSLEER. V was pared by 2 bases and J by 6 bases, with 1 base of the junction left unmatched. This CDR3 comprises 13 residues. In nucleotides, the CDR3 is TGCGCCAGCAGCCAATACAGGGGCAATGAGCAGTTCTTC. Translated: CASSQYRGNEQFF.

V usage is TRBV12-3 or TRBV12-4 and J usage is TRBJ2-5; maybe TRBD1 (5 bases). CDR3 length equals 12 residues. Trimming cost V 6 bases and J 4 bases, with 9 bases left between them. CDR3 in DNA: TGTGCCAGCAGCCTGACAGTAGAGACCCAGTACTTC. Translating gives CASSLTVETQYF.

The J gene is TRBJ1-1, the V gene TRBV6-5, with TRBD1 matching over 11 bases. Germline CDR1 is MNHEY and CDR2 is SVGAGI. CDR3 length equals 15 residues. V shed 4 bases, J shed 3 bases, and the junction held 4 bases outside the gene matches. The CDR3 reads CASSSPGQGDTEAFF. The DNA for the CDR3 is TGTGCCAGCAGTTCACCGGGACAGGGGGACACTGAAGCTTTCTTT.

This chain uses TRBV19 with TRBJ1-1, with D maybe TRBD1 (6 bases). Deletions cut 3 bases from V and 4 bases from J, with 15 bases between. This CDR3 is built from 15 residues. Germline V gene sequence: CDR1 LNHDA, CDR2 SQIVND (reference sequence). CDR3 loop: CASSISWQGSTEAFF. DNA for the CDR3: TGTGCCAGTAGTATTAGTTGGCAGGGGAGCACTGAAGCTTTCTTT.

This clone was counted a few times. The chain has TRBV9 and TRBJ1-6; 7 positions match TRBD1. Trimming cost V 3 bases and J 8 bases; bases outside gene matches: 8. Germline CDR1 and CDR2: SGDLS and YYNGEE. The CDR3 is made up of 15 amino acids. CDR3 nucleotides: TGTGCCAGCAGCGCGTCAACAGGGGCGGATTCACCCCTCCACTTT. Translation: CASSASTGADSPLHF.

This chain connects TRBV28 to TRBJ1-1; TRBD1 aligns across 8 bases. Germline V gene lookup returns CDR1 MDHEN and CDR2 SYDVKM. Unmatched junction bases numbered 15, after V lost 6 bases and J lost 3 bases. This CDR3 is 17 amino acids long. In nucleotides, the CDR3 is TGTGCCAGCAGGCAGGGGGCCGGGGGAAATGAAGACACTGAAGCTTTCTTT. Translating gives CASRQGAGGNEDTEAFF.

J is TRBJ1-1 and V is TRBV4-1; a possible D gene is TRBD1 (6 bases). This CDR3 has 16 residues. Trimming stripped 3 bases from V and 1 base from J, with 15 bases between. Germline CDR1 and CDR2: MGHRA and YSYEKL. The chain's CDR3 is CASSQGPGHKNTEAFF. The CDR3 DNA follows: TGCGCCAGCAGCCAGGGACCGGGACATAAGAACACTGAAGCTTTCTTT.

This CDR3 reads CASSYGNRGRGNTIYF. In DNA, the CDR3 is TGTGCCAGCAGTTACGGGAACAGGGGGCGCGGAAACACCATATATTTT. V and J are TRBV6-6 and TRBJ1-3, with 9 bases identical to TRBD1. Trimming took 2 bases from V and 4 from J; bases not matched to a gene: 6. Germline values: CDR1 MNHNY, CDR2 SVGAGI (reference sequence). The CDR3 length is 16 residues.

This clone was detected only once. The CDR3 nucleotides read TGTGCCAGCAGTACAGGGTCCCCCATGTTCTCTGACGTCCTGACTTTC. It encodes CASSTGSPMFSDVLTF. The V and J genes are TRBV14 and TRBJ2-6; a weak D match, TRBD1 (6 bases). The germline V gene encodes CDR1 SGHDN and CDR2 FVKESK. The CDR3 loop spans 16 amino acids. With 6 bases removed from V and 11 bases from J, the gap between germline ends came to 23 bases.

J is TRBJ2-3 and V is TRBV30; 9 nucleotides match TRBD2. Unmatched junction bases numbered 8, after V lost 1 base and J lost 6 bases. The CDR3 extends over 15 amino acids. CDR1 GTSNPN and CDR2 SVGIG come from the germline V gene (reference sequence). The CDR3 DNA reads TGTGCCTGGAGTGCGGGACTAGCTTTCCCCGATACGCAGTATTTT. Amino acid sequence: CAWSAGLAFPDTQYF.

V is TRBV19 and J is TRBJ1-1, with 7 bases that match TRBD1. Unmatched junction bases numbered 21, after V lost 5 bases and J lost 6 bases. The CDR3 runs to 18 residues. Germline CDR1 is LNHDA and CDR2 is SQIVND (reference sequence). The CDR3 protein is CASSLTRFSPTGRPEAFF. The CDR3, as DNA: TGTGCCAGTAGTCTGACGCGATTCTCGCCGACAGGGCGGCCTGAAGCTTTCTTT.

This sequence joins TRBV28 and TRBJ2-1; weak D call: TRBD2 (7 bases). Germline-derived CDR1 and CDR2 are MDHEN and SYDVKM. Trimming stripped 8 bases from V and 6 bases from J, with 14 bases between. The CDR3 has 13 amino acids. The CDR3 protein is CASGGGAPNEQFF. CDR3 bases: TGTGCCAGCGGAGGGGGGGCCCCCAATGAGCAGTTCTTC.

Regarding this clone: An end of the junction differs from the germline gene, which may be a read error. The V gene is TRBV7-7, the J gene TRBJ2-5; 10 bases map to TRBD1. The CDR3 is 16 residues long. Looked up from germline, CDR1 is SSHAT and CDR2 is FNYEAQ (reference sequence). As DNA, the CDR3 is TGTGCTAGCAGCTTAGCCGGGGACAGGGGTGGGGAGACCCAGTACTTC. The encoded protein is CASSLAGDRGGETQYF. Complete variable domain (other parts from reference TRBV7-7 and TRBJ2-5): GAGVSQSPRYKVTKRGQDVTLRCDPISSHATLYWYQQALGQGPEFLTYFNYEAQPDKSGLPSDRFSAERPEGSISTLTIQRTEQRDSAMYRCASSLAGDRGGETQYFGPGTRLLVL.